The source of this T cell receptor beta chain is a study of T cell repertoires in cytomegalovirus infection. Regarding the study as a whole: HLA-C-restricted, CMV-specific TCR beta clonotypes were dominant ex vivo. Cumulative public TCR beta family frequency identified CMV carriers with the relevant HLA.

TCRdb redid the calling of the reads with MiXCR, one entry per CDR3 protein. The sample contains some 150,000 distinct CDR3 sequences, 5.5% to 7% of which appear only once. This clonotype was seen many times. What it binds is not known. Sequenced sample: PBMCs. This receptor was identified in a human donor in good health (CMV status not recorded). Some clones in this sample may be carry-over from other donors' samples.

The DNA for the CDR3 is TGTGCTAGTGGTTTGGGACTAGCGGGGGGGCCTGGCTACGAGCAGTACTTC. Translation: CASGLGLAGGPGYEQYF. The chain couples TRBV12-5 to TRBJ2-7, with 14 positions matching TRBD2. The germline gives CDR1 LGHNT, CDR2 FRNRAP. The junction had 5 bases not matched to a gene; V was cut back by 1 base and J by 3 bases. CDR3 length equals 17 residues.